This TCR beta chain appears in the sequencing data of a study of blood T cell repertoires in COVID-19. As for the study in general: Acute and convalescent COVID-19 specimens originated in the United States, Italy and Spain. Nucleic acid was either cDNA or gDNA, and it came from T cells, B-cell-depleted T cells, or PBMCs.

Original handling: Reference gene primer amplification gave estimated nucleated cell counts. Data came from immunoSEQ multiplex PCR; TCRdb stores just in-frame clones and leaves some out. V, J and clone size reflect that table, while D and trimming were determined from the DNA. The sample includes about 330,000 clones, 88% seen only once; the top ten take about 3.9%. The germline gives CDR1 GTSNPN, CDR2 SVGIG (reference sequence). The CDR3 runs 13 residues. Trimming cost V 5 bases and J 0 bases, with 8 bases left between them. A few counts support this clone. The genes are TRBV30 and TRBJ2-1; possible D gene TRBD1, 5 bases. The sequenced sample was peripheral blood. This receptor was taken from a woman aged 50 to 65 with active or convalescent COVID-19. The CDR3 here is CAWDRDSYNEQFF. In DNA form, the CDR3 reads TGTGCCTGGGACAGAGACTCCTACAATGAGCAGTTCTTC.